The 15 T cell receptor beta chains below come from one sample, sequenced in a study of neoadjuvant anti-PD-1 for oral cavity cancer. TCRdb's copy holds only in-frame clones and misses some; the assay was immunoSEQ multiplex PCR. The sample contains tens of thousands of clones, approximately 79% of which appear only once. The sequences come from PBMCs, collected before nivolumab (anti-PD-1) treatment. These receptor sequences come from a person aged 40 to 85 with oral cavity squamous cell carcinoma.

This clone was detected only a few times. The chain combines TRBV5-1 with TRBJ1-2; weak D call: TRBD1 (5 bases). CDR3 length: 14 amino acids. Trimming pared 5 bases from V and 6 bases from J, leaving 17 bases between. Germline V lookup: CDR1 SGHRS, CDR2 YFSETQ. The DNA of the CDR3 is TGCGCCAGCAGTTGGAGTCGGGACTTCGATGGCTACACCTTC. Its translation: CASSWSRDFDGYTF.

The chain joins TRBV9 to TRBJ1-1; D is uncertain. This CDR3 contains 13 residues. Germline V CDR1 and CDR2: SGDLS, YYNGEE. V shed 0 bases and J shed 4 bases, with 7 bases lying between them. The CDR3 loop is CASSVARATEAFF. CDR3 bases: TGTGCCAGCAGCGTAGCGAGGGCCACTGAAGCTTTCTTT.

The gene calls are TRBV6-5 and TRBJ1-3; a possible D gene is TRBD1 (5 bases). The CDR3 has 13 residues. CDR1 is MNHEY and CDR2 is SVGAGI in the germline V gene. V shed 5 bases and J shed 4 bases, with 9 bases lying between them. The CDR3 bases are TGTGCCAGCAGTACGCGACAGGGAAACACCATATATTTT. Translated, it gives CASSTRQGNTIYF.

V gene TRBV25-1 combines with J gene TRBJ1-1; no firm D call. Trimming took off 6 bases at V and 0 bases at J, with 5 bases between the two ends. This CDR3 spans 12 amino acids. CDR1 and CDR2 (germline): MGHDK, SYGVNS. The CDR3 sequence is CASRIMNTEAFF. CDR3 nucleotide sequence: TGTGCCAGCAGAATCATGAACACTGAAGCTTTCTTT.

The J gene is TRBJ1-6, the V gene TRBV5-1, with TRBD1 identical over 10 bases. CDR1 is SGHRS and CDR2 is YFSETQ in the germline V gene. V gave up 0 bases and J gave up 13 bases; unmatched junction bases: 4. The CDR3 length is 14 residues. The CDR3 DNA sequence: TGCGCCAGCAGCTTGGGACAGGGGGCCCCCCCCCTCCACTTT. Translating gives CASSLGQGAPPLHF.

This clone showed up just once. Other DNA sequences in this specimen translate into the identical CDR3. CDR3 bases: TGCGCCAGCAGCTTGGGGGGAGGAAATACTGAAGCTTTCTTT. Translation gives CASSLGGGNTEAFF. The rearrangement links TRBV5-1 to TRBJ1-1; D uncertain. Germline CDR1 SGHRS, CDR2 YFSETQ. Between the trimmed V and J ends, which lost 0 bases and 5 bases, there was a span of 11 bases. The CDR3 covers 14 residues.

This clone turned up a few times. The chain uses TRBV2 and TRBJ2-3; 7 bases agree with TRBD2. Per the germline V gene, CDR1 is SNHLY and CDR2 is FYNNEI. After removal of 6 bases from V and 2 bases from J, the junction contained 8 bases not matched to a gene. This CDR3 contains 15 residues. This chain's CDR3 is CASRFTSVPTDTQYF. DNA of the CDR3: TGTGCCAGCAGGTTTACTAGCGTTCCCACAGATACGCAGTATTTT.

The chain employs TRBV6-5 and TRBJ2-1; the match to TRBD1 covers 8 bases. The trim removed 6 bases at V and 12 bases at J, leaving 4 bases unmatched. Germline V gene sequence: CDR1 MNHEY, CDR2 SVGAGI. This CDR3 comprises 11 residues. CDR3 sequence (DNA): TGTGCCAGCAGGAGTGGACAGGGGCAGTTCTTC. Translating it yields CASRSGQGQFF.

The chain couples TRBV15 to TRBJ1-2, with D possibly matching TRBD1 (6 bases). This CDR3 is 18 amino acids long. Germline V gene data show CDR1 as LNHNV and CDR2 as YYDKDF (reference sequence). Trimming pared 1 base from V and 0 bases from J, leaving 18 bases between. CDR3 nucleotides: TGTGCCACCAGCAGAGGGATTTCCGACAGGAGTTCTAACTATGGCTACACCTTC. It translates to CATSRGISDRSSNYGYTF. The full variable domain, with the rest looked up from reference TRBV15 and TRBJ1-2, is DAMVIQNPRYQVTQFGKPVTLSCSQTLNHNVMYWYQQKSSQAPKLLFHYYDKDFNNEADTPDNFQSRRPNTSFCFLDIRSPGLGDTAMYLCATSRGISDRSSNYGYTFGSGTRLTVV.

CDR3 residues: CASSPGTSGTITDTQYF. The CDR3 DNA reads TGTGCCAGCAGCCCTGGGACTAGCGGGACCATCACAGATACGCAGTATTTT. V and J are TRBV28 and TRBJ2-3, with 13 bases matching TRBD2. CDR1 and CDR2 (germline): MDHEN, SYDVKM. This CDR3 region has 17 residues. V lost 6 bases, J lost 2 bases, and 8 bases stayed unmatched.

In its sample, this clone was seen once. The chain couples TRBV6-6 to TRBJ2-7; tentative D call: TRBD2 (6 bases). Germline V CDR1 and CDR2: MNHNY, SVGAGI (reference sequence). V was shortened by 0 bases and J by 10 bases, with 7 bases between the two germline ends. CDR3 length: 11 amino acids. Here the CDR3 reads CASSYSGGQYF. In DNA form, the CDR3 reads TGTGCCAGCAGTTACTCGGGAGGACAGTACTTC.

This chain connects TRBV15 to TRBJ1-2; tentatively, D is TRBD1 (5 bases). The germline V gene has CDR1 LNHNV and CDR2 YYDKDF (reference sequence). V was clipped by 5 bases and J by 0 bases, with 19 bases between them. The CDR3 is 17 residues long. The CDR3 is CATSSLGVGGSNYGYTF. CDR3 in DNA: TGTGCCACCAGCTCCCTTGGGGTTGGGGGTTCTAACTATGGCTACACCTTC.

The chain employs TRBV4-1 and TRBJ1-5; 10 bases agree with TRBD1. The CDR3 contains 16 residues. Trimming removed 4 bases from V and 6 bases from J; junction bases left unmatched: 9. Germline loops: CDR1 MGHRA, CDR2 YSYEKL. The CDR3 coding sequence is TGCGCCAGCAGCCTCGTGTGGGGACAGGGGATTCAGCCCCAGCATTTT. Translated, it gives CASSLVWGQGIQPQHF.

This chain connects TRBV7-6 to TRBJ1-1; D might be TRBD1 (5 bases). V was cut by 6 bases and J by 0 bases, with 14 bases left in between. Germline assignment: CDR1 SGHVS and CDR2 FNYEAQ. The CDR3 sequence is 15 residues long. In DNA, the CDR3 is TGTGCCAGCAGTCCTAACGGGGCCCTGAACACTGAAGCTTTCTTT. Protein: CASSPNGALNTEAFF.

The chain combines TRBV6-1 with TRBJ2-5; 7 bases are shared with TRBD2. Trimming took 9 bases from V and 1 from J; bases not matched to a gene: 8. CDR1 is MNHNS, CDR2 SASEGT, per germline. The CDR3 runs 14 residues. This CDR3 reads CASCSSGPQETQYF. CDR3 sequence (DNA): TGTGCCAGTTGTTCTAGCGGCCCCCAAGAGACCCAGTACTTC.